A single sample gave rise to the 9 T cell receptor beta chains below, sequenced in a study of OX40 agonist ivuxolimab in advanced cancers. TCRdb keeps only in-frame clones here, not all; method: immunoSEQ multiplex PCR. The sample shows approximately 52,000 clones, 84% of them seen only once. This material consisted of CD4+ or CD8+ T cells sorted from blood, taken in a trial of the OX40 agonist ivuxolimab. The receptors derive from an adult with an advanced solid tumor such as melanoma, head and neck, liver or kidney cancer.

The genes are TRBV29-1 and TRBJ2-5; 8 bases are shared with TRBD1. The germline V gene encodes CDR1 SQVTM and CDR2 ANQGSEA. V lost 3 bases, J lost 4 bases, and 4 bases stayed unmatched. This CDR3 contains 13 residues. CDR3 sequence: CSVEAGGIETQYF. CDR3 nucleotide sequence: TGCAGCGTTGAGGCAGGGGGCATAGAGACCCAGTACTTC. Full variable domain (rest looked up from reference TRBV29-1 and TRBJ2-5): SAVISQKPSRDICQRGTSLTIQCQVDSQVTMMFWYRQQPGQSLTLIATANQGSEATYESGFVIDKFPISRPNLTFSTLTVSNMSPEDSSIYLCSVEAGGIETQYFGPGTRLLVL.

The V and J genes are TRBV7-9 and TRBJ2-2; D unresolved. The CDR3 runs to 11 residues. The V gene lost 6 bases and the J gene lost 6 bases, with 5 bases spanning the gap. CDR1 is SEHNR, CDR2 FQNEAQ, per germline (reference sequence). The CDR3 DNA sequence: TGTGCCAGCAGGGTGGCCGGGGAGCTGTTTTTT. Translating gives CASRVAGELFF.

This chain connects TRBV7-2 to TRBJ2-2; perhaps TRBD2 as D (5 bases). CDR3 length: 15 residues. Deletions cut 5 bases from V and 4 bases from J, with 14 bases between. From germline, CDR1 is SGHTA and CDR2 FQGNSA. The CDR3 DNA reads TGTGCCAGCAGCAACACGGCTGCGGGCACCGGGGAGCTGTTTTTT. Encoded protein: CASSNTAAGTGELFF.

The chain employs TRBV5-6 and TRBJ2-5; TRBD1 matches at 7 bases. The germline CDR1 and CDR2 sequences are SGHDT and YYEEEE. This CDR3 spans 18 amino acids. The junction had 11 bases not matched to a gene; V was cut back by 0 bases and J by 0 bases. The CDR3 is CASSLGGFSTGYQETQYF. The CDR3 DNA sequence: TGTGCCAGCAGCTTGGGAGGTTTTTCGACAGGGTACCAAGAGACCCAGTACTTC.

V gene TRBV18 combines with J gene TRBJ2-2; no reliable D call. Germline loops: CDR1 KGHSH, CDR2 LQKENI. The germline V and J ends were trimmed by 2 bases and 2 bases, with 9 bases remaining between them. CDR3 length equals 15 residues. The CDR3 nucleotides are TGTGCCAGCTCACCAATGGTCTCAAACACCGGGGAGCTGTTTTTT. Translating it yields CASSPMVSNTGELFF.

For this clone: Other DNA variants within this sample encode the same CDR3. This chain connects TRBV10-3 to TRBJ2-5, with D possibly being TRBD2 (5 bases). The germline V gene has CDR1 ENHRY and CDR2 SYGVKD. CDR3 length: 13 amino acids. V was trimmed by 3 bases and J by 5 bases, leaving 10 bases between them. CDR3 amino acids: CAISDGVQETQYF. CDR3 DNA sequence: TGTGCCATCAGTGACGGGGTACAGGAGACCCAGTACTTC.

As concerns this clone: The germline gene is not matched at one end of the junction; a read error may be the cause. This chain connects TRBV27 to TRBJ2-2; 11 nucleotides align to TRBD2. The germline V gene has CDR1 MNHEY and CDR2 SMNVEV (reference sequence). There are 14 residues in the CDR3. This CDR3 reads CPLAGDRSTGELFF. The CDR3 nucleotides read TGCCCACTAGCGGGAGATCGTAGCACCGGGGAGCTGTTTTTT.

The rearrangement joins TRBV7-8 to TRBJ2-7, with 8 bases matching TRBD1. Unmatched junction bases numbered 7, after V lost 3 bases and J lost 3 bases. Germline assignment: CDR1 SGHVS and CDR2 FQNEAQ. This CDR3 region has 15 residues. The CDR3 coding sequence is TGTGCCAGCAGCTTGACAGGGGCGCAGGTCTACGAGCAGTACTTC. This encodes CASSLTGAQVYEQYF. The variable domain in full, with the rest retrieved from reference TRBV7-8 and TRBJ2-7, is GAGVSQSPRYKVAKRGQDVALRCDPISGHVSLFWYQQALGQGPEFLTYFQNEAQLDKSGLPSDRFFAERPEGSVSTLKIQRTQQEDSAVYLCASSLTGAQVYEQYFGPGTRLTVT.

The chain uses TRBV27 and TRBJ1-4; no clear D gene. This CDR3 comprises 15 residues. V gave up 1 base and J gave up 5 bases, with 11 bases separating them. Germline CDR1 is MNHEY and CDR2 is SMNVEV (reference sequence). In DNA, the CDR3 is TGTGCCAGCAGTTTATTGGGCAAAGAAAATGAAAAACTGTTTTTT. As protein: CASSLLGKENEKLFF.